The sequence of this TCR beta chain was determined in a study of beta chain features in type 1 diabetes. Regarding the study as a whole: Lower insertion and higher deletion counts appeared at VDJ junctions in type 1 diabetes patients. Possibly, sequencing cDNA over-represented cells that had high TCR expression levels. Shorter TCRB CDR3s, moderately but significantly so, marked every one of the four CD4+ subsets in Type 1 diabetes patients.

Reverse transcription of all isolated RNA meant that expressed TCRB transcripts were sequenced. Clones were read by immunoSEQ multiplex PCR, and TCRdb kept only the in-frame ones, dropping some. The repertoire includes about 250,000 clones, roughly 11% of them detected once, and approximately 0.015% sits in the top ten. Notes on this clone: Its target is unknown.

CDR3 size: 20 residues. In germline, CDR1 is LNHDA, CDR2 SQIVND (reference sequence). Trimming pared 6 bases from V and 1 base from J, leaving 30 bases between. The receptor's source is a young man with type 1 diabetes. V and J are TRBV19 and TRBJ1-1; D uncertain. The specimen was naive CD4+ T cells from blood. The CDR3 spells CASRKFPKSLIGRENTEAFF. DNA of the CDR3: TGTGCCAGTAGGAAATTTCCCAAATCATTAATAGGACGGGAGAACACTGAAGCTTTCTTT.